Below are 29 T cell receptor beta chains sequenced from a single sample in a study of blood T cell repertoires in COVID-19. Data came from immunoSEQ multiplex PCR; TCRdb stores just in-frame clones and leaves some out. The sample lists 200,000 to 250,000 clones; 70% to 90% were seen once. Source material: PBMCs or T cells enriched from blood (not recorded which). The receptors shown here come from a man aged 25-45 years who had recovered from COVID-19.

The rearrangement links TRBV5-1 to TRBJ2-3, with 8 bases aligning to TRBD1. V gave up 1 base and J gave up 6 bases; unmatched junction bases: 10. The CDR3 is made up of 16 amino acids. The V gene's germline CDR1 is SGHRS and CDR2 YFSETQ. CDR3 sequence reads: CASSLRQGARGDTQYF. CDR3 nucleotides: TGCGCCAGCAGCTTGAGGCAGGGGGCTAGGGGTGATACGCAGTATTTT.

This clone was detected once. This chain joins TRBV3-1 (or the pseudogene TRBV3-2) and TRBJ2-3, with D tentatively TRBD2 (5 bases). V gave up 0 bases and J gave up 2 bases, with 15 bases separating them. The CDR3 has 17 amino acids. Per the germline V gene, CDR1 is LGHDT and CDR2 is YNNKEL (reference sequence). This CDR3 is CASSQEFTGILTDTQYF. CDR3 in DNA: TGTGCCAGCAGCCAAGAGTTTACGGGGATACTCACAGATACGCAGTATTTT.

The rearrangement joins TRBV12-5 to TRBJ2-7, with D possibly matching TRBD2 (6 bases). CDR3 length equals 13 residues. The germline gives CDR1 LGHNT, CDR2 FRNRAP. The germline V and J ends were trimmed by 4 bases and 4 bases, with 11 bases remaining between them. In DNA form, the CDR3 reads TGTGCTAGTGGTTCGGGGGTCGGGTACGAGCAGTACTTC. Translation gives CASGSGVGYEQYF.

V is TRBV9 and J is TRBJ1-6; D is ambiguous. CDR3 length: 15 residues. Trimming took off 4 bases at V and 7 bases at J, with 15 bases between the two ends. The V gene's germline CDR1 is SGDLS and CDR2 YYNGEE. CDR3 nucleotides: TGTGCCAGCAGCCCAGCCGGGGTAGGCAATTCACCCCTCCACTTT. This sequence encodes CASSPAGVGNSPLHF.

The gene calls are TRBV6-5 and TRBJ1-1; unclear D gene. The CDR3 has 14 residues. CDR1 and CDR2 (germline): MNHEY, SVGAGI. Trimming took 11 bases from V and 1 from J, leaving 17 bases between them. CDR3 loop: CALRFAPGNTEAFF. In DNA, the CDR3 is TGTGCCCTCCGATTCGCCCCGGGGAACACTGAAGCTTTCTTT.

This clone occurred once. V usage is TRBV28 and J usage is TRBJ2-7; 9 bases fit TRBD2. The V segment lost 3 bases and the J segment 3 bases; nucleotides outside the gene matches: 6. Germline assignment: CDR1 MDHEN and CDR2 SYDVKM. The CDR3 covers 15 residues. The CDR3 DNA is TGTGCCAGCAGTTTTTCGAGAGCGGGAGGCTACGAGCAGTACTTC. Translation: CASSFSRAGGYEQYF.

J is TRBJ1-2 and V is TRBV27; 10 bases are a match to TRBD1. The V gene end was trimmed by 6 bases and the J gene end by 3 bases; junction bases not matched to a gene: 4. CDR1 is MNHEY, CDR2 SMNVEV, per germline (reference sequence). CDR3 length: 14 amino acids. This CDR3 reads CASRDGQGDYGYTF. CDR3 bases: TGTGCCAGCAGGGATGGACAGGGGGACTATGGCTACACCTTC.

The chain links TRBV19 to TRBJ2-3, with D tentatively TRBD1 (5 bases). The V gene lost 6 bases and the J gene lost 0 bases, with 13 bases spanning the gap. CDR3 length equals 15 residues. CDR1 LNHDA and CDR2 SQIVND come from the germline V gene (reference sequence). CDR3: CASSYDRASTDTQYF. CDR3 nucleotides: TGTGCCAGTAGCTACGACAGAGCTAGCACAGATACGCAGTATTTT.

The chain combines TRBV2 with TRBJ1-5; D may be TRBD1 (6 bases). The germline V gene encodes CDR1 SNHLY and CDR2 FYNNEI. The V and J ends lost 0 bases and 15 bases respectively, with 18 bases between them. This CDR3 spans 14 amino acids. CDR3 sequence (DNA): TGTGCCAGCAGTGAAGCGTACAAACAGGGTTATCGGCATTTT. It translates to CASSEAYKQGYRHF.

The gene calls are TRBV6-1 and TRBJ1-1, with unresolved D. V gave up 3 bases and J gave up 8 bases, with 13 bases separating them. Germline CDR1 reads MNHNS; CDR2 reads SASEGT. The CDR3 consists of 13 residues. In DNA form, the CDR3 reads TGTGCCAGCAGTGACCGGCTTCGAGGCGAAGCTTTCTTT. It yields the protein CASSDRLRGEAFF.

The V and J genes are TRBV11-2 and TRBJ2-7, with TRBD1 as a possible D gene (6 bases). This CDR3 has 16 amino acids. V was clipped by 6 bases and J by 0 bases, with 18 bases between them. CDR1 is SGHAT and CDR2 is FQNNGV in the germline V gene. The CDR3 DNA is TGTGCCAGCAGACTACCAGGGGCCTTGAGCTCCTACGAGCAGTACTTC. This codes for CASRLPGALSSYEQYF.

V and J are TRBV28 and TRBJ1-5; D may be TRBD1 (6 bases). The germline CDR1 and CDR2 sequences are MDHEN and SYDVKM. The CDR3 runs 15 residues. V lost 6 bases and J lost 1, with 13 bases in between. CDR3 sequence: CASRPQGKSNQPQHF. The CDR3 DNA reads TGTGCCAGCAGACCTCAGGGGAAGAGCAATCAGCCCCAGCATTTT.

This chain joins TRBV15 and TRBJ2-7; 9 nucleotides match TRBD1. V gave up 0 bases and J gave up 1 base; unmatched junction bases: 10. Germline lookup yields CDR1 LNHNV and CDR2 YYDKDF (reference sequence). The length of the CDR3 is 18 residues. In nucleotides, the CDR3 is TGTGCCACCAGCAGAGATTTTCTTAGAGGGACAGGGTCCTACGAGCAGTACTTC. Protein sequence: CATSRDFLRGTGSYEQYF.

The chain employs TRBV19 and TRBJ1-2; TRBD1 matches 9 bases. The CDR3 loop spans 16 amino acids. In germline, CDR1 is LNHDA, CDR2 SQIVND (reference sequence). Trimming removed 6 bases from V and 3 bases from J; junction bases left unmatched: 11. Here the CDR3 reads CASSSTPGQGDYGYTF. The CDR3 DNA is TGTGCCAGTAGCAGCACCCCGGGACAGGGAGACTATGGCTACACCTTC. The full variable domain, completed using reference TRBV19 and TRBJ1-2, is DGGITQSPKYLFRKEGQNVTLSCEQNLNHDAMYWYRQDPGQGLRLIYYSQIVNDFQKGDIAEGYSVSREKKESFPLTVTSAQKNPTAFYLCASSSTPGQGDYGYTFGSGTRLTVV.

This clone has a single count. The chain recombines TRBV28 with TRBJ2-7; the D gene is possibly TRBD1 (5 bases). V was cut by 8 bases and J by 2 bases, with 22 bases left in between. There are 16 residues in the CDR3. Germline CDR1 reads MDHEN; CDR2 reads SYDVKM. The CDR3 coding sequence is TGTGCCAGCGCCCTACCGGTGGGGCGGCTCACCTACGAGCAGTACTTC. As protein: CASALPVGRLTYEQYF. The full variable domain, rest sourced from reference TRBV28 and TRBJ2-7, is DVKVTQSSRYLVKRTGEKVFLECVQDMDHENMFWYRQDPGLGLRLIYFSYDVKMKEKGDIPEGYSVSREKKERFSLILESASTNQTSMYLCASALPVGRLTYEQYFGPGTRLTVT.

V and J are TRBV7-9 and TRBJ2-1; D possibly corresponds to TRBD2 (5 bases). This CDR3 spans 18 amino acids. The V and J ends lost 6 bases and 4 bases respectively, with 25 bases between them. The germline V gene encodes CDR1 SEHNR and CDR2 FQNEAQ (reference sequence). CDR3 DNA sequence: TGTGCCAGCAGGATAAGGGAGCCGGGTAGCCCTACGTACAATGAGCAGTTCTTC. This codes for CASRIREPGSPTYNEQFF. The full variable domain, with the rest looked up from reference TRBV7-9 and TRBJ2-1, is DTGVSQNPRHKITKRGQNVTFRCDPISEHNRLYWYRQTLGQGPEFLTYFQNEAQLEKSRLLSDRFSAERPKGSFSTLEIQRTEQGDSAMYLCASRIREPGSPTYNEQFFGPGTRLTVL.

CDR3 amino acids: CARQCEAEAFF. DNA of the CDR3: TGTGCCAGACAGTGTGAAGCTGAAGCTTTCTTT. This chain uses TRBV28 with TRBJ1-1; no clear D gene. Trimming removed 9 bases at V and 6 bases at J, with 11 bases between. CDR1 is MDHEN and CDR2 is SYDVKM in the germline V gene. This CDR3 contains 11 residues.

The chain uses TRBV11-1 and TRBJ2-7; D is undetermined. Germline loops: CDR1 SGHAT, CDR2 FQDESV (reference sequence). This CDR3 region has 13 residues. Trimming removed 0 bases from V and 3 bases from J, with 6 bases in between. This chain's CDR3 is CASSLAPLYEQYF. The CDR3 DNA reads TGTGCCAGCAGCTTAGCCCCCCTCTACGAGCAGTACTTC.

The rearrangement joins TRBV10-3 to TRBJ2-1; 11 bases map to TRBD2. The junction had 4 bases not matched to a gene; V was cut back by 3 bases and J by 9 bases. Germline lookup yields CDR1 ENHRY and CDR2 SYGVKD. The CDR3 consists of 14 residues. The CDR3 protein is CAISDGSGGVEQFF. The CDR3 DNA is TGTGCCATCAGTGATGGTAGCGGGGGGGTTGAGCAGTTCTTC.

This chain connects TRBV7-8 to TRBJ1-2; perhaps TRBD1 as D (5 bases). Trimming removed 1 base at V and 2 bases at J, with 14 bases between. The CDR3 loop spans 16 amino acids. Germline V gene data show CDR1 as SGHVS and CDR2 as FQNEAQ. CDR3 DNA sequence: TGTGCCAGCAGCTTAGACGAATTCCGACAGAACTATGGCTACACCTTC. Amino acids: CASSLDEFRQNYGYTF.

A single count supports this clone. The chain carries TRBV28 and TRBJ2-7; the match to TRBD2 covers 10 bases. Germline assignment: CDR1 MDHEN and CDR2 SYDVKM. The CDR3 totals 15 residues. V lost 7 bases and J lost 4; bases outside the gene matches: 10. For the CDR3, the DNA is TGTGCCAGCATGCACAGCGGGAGGGGCGGGTACGAGCAGTACTTC. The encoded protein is CASMHSGRGGYEQYF.

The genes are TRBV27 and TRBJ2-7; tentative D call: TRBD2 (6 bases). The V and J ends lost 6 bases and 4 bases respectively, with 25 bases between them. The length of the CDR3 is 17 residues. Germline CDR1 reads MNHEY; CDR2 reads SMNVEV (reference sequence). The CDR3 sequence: CASRYRPSASTPYEQYF. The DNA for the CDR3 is TGTGCCAGCAGGTATAGACCTAGCGCTTCGACCCCTTACGAGCAGTACTTC.

In nucleotides, the CDR3 is TGTGCCAGCAGCTTAGGGGGGCGCATCACAGATACGCAGTATTTT. Translating gives CASSLGGRITDTQYF. This chain joins TRBV11-3 and TRBJ2-3; weak D call: TRBD1 (6 bases). CDR1 and CDR2 from the germline V gene are SGHNT and YENEEA. The CDR3 has 15 amino acids. Between the trimmed V and J ends, which lost 1 base and 2 bases, there was a span of 10 bases. The full variable domain, in which reference TRBV11-3 and TRBJ2-3 provide the parts outside the CDR3, is EAGVVQSPRYKIIEKKQPVAFWCNPISGHNTLYWYLQNLGQGPELLIRYENEEAVDDSQLPKDRFSAERLKGVDSTLKIQPAELGDSAVYLCASSLGGRITDTQYFGPGTRLTVL.

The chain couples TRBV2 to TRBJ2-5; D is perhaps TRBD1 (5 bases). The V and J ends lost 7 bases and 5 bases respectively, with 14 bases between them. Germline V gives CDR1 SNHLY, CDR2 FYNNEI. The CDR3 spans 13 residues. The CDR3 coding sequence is TGTGCCAGCACCGGAAGGGGCTGGGAGACCCAGTACTTC. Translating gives CASTGRGWETQYF.

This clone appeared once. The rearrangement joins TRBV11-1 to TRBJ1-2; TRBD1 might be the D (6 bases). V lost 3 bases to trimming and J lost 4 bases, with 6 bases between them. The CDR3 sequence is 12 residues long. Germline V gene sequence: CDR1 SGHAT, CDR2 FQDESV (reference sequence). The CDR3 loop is CASSLTGYGYTF. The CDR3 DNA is TGTGCCAGCAGCTTGACAGGCTATGGCTACACCTTC.

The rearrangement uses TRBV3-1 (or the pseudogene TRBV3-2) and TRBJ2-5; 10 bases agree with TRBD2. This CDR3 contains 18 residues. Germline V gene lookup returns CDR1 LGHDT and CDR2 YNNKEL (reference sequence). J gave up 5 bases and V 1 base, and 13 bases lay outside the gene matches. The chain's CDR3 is CASSQGSSGRARGETQYF. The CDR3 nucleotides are TGTGCCAGCAGCCAAGGGTCCAGCGGGAGGGCCCGTGGGGAGACCCAGTACTTC.

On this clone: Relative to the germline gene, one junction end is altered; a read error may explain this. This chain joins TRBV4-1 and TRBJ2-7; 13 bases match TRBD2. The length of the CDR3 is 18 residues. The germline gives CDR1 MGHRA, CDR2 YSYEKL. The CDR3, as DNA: TGCGCCAGCAGTCAAGGACTAGCGGGAGTGCTGAGTGGAAACGAGCAGTACTTC. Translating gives CASSQGLAGVLSGNEQYF.

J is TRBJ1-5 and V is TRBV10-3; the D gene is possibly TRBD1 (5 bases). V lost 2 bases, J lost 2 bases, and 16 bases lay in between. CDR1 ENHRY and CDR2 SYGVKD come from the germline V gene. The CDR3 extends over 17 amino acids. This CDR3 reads CAISEQEGTVGNQPQHF. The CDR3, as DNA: TGTGCCATCAGTGAGCAGGAGGGGACGGTGGGCAATCAGCCCCAGCATTTT.

In DNA form, the CDR3 reads TGTGCCAGCAGTTTAAAGGGGTTCGCTGGAAACACCATATATTTT. It translates to CASSLKGFAGNTIYF. V is TRBV27 and J is TRBJ1-3; D possibly corresponds to TRBD1 (5 bases). The CDR3 is 15 residues long. CDR1 is MNHEY and CDR2 is SMNVEV in the germline V gene (reference sequence). Deletions cut 2 bases from V and 2 bases from J, with 10 bases between.